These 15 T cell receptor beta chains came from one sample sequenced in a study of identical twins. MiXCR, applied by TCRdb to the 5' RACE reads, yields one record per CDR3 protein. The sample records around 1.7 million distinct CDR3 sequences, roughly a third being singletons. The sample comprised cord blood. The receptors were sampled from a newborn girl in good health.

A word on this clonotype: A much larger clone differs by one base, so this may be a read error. CDR3 sequence reads: CASSLRDNSYEQFF. In DNA form, the CDR3 reads TGTGCCAGCAGCTTAAGGGACAACTCCTACGAGCAGTTCTTC. J is TRBJ2-1 and V is TRBV11-2; tentatively, D is TRBD1 (6 bases). This CDR3 spans 14 amino acids. The germline gives CDR1 SGHAT, CDR2 FQNNGV. V dropped 2 bases and J dropped 10 bases, with 15 bases sitting between them.

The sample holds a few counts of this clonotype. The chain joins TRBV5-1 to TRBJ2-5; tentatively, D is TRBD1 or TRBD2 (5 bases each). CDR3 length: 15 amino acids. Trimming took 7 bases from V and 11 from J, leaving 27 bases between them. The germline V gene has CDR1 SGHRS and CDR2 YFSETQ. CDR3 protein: CASGRDGLTYNEQYF. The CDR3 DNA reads TGCGCCAGCGGCCGGGACGGACTCACCTACAATGAGCAGTACTTC.

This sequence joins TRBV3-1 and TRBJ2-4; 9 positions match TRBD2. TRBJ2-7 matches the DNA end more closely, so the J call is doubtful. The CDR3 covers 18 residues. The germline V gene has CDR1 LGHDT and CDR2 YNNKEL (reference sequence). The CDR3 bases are TGTGCCAGCAGCCGCCATTCCACTAGAGGACTAGCGCCCAGCGAGCAGTACTTC. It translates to CASSRHSTRGLAPSEQYF.

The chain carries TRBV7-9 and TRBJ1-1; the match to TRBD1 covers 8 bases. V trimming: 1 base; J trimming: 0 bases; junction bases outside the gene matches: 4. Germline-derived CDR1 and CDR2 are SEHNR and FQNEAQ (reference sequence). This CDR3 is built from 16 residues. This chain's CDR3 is CASSLDPTGVNTEAFF. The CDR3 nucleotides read TGTGCCAGCAGCTTAGACCCGACAGGGGTGAACACTGAAGCTTTCTTT.

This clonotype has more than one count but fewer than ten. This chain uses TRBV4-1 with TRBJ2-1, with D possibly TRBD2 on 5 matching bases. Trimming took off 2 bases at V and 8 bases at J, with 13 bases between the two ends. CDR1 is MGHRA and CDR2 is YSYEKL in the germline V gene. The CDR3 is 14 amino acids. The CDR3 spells CASSQLGELDEQFF. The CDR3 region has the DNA TGCGCCAGCAGCCAACTTGGGGAGCTAGATGAGCAGTTCTTC.

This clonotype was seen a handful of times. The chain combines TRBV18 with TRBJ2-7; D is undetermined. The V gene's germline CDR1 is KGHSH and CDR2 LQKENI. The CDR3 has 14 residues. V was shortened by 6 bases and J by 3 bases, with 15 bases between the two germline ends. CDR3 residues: CASSPTDNFYEQYF. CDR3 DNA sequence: TGTGCCAGCTCTCCCACAGATAACTTCTACGAGCAGTACTTC.

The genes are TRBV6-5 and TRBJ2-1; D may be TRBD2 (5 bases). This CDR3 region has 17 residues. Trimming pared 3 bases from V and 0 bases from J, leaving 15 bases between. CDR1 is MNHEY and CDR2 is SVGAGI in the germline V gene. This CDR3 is CASSYGSQAVSYNEQFF. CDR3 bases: TGTGCCAGCAGTTATGGGAGTCAGGCGGTCTCCTACAATGAGCAGTTCTTC.

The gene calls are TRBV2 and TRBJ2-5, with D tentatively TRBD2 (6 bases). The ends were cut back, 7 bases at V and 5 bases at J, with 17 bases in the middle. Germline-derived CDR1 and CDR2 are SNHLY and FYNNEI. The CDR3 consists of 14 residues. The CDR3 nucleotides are TGTGCCAGCAATCGGGGGTTCACATACGAGACCCAGTACTTC. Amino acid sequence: CASNRGFTYETQYF.

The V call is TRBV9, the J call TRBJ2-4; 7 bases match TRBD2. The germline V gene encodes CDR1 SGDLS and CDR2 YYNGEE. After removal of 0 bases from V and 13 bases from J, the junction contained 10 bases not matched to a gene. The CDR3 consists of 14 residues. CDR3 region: CASSVGSGVDGQYF. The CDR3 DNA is TGTGCCAGCAGCGTAGGAAGCGGGGTCGACGGGCAGTACTTC.

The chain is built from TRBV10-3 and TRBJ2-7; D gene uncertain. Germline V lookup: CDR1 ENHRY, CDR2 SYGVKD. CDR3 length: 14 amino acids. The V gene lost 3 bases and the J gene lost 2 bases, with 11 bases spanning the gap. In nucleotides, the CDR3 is TGTGCCATCAGTGACCCGGGCCAAACCTACGAGCAGTACTTC. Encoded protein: CAISDPGQTYEQYF.

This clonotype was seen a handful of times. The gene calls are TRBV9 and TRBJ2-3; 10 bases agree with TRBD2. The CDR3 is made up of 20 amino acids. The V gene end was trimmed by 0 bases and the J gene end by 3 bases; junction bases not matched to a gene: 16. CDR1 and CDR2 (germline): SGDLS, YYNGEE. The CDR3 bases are TGTGCCAGCAGCGTAGAGTCGGGAGCGGGGGGGCGAAGGATGACAGATACGCAGTATTTT. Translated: CASSVESGAGGRRMTDTQYF. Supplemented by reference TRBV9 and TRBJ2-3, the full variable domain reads DSGVTQTPKHLITATGQRVTLRCSPRSGDLSVYWYQQSLDQGLQFLIQYYNGEERAKGNILERFSAQQFPDLHSELNLSSLELGDSALYFCASSVESGAGGRRMTDTQYFGPGTRLTVL.

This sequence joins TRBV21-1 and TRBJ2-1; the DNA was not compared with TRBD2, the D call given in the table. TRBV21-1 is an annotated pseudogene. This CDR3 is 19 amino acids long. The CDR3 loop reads CASSKVLLSGASPYNEQFF. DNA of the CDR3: TGTGCCAGCAGCAAAGTCCTTTTAAGCGGGGCCAGCCCCTACAATGAGCAGTTCTTC.

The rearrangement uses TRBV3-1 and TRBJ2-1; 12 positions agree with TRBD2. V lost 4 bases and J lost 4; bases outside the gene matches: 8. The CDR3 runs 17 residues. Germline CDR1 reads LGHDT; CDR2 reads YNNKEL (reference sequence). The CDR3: CASSPTRGTSGYNEQFF. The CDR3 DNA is TGTGCCAGCAGCCCGACTCGCGGGACTAGCGGGTACAATGAGCAGTTCTTC.

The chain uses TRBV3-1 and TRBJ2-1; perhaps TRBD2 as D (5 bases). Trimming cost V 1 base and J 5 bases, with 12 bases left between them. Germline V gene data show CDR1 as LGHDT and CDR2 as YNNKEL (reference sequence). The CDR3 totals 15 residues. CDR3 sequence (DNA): TGTGCCAGCAGCCAAGTGCTAGCTTGGGACAATGAGCAGTTCTTC. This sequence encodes CASSQVLAWDNEQFF.

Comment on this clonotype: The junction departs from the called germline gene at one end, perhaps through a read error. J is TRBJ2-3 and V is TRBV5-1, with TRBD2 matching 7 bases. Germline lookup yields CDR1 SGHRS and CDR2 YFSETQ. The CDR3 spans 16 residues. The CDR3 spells CASSLGGLAGEDTLYF. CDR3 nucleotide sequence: TGCGCCAGCAGCTTGGGGGGTTTGGCGGGAGAAGATACGCTGTATTTT.